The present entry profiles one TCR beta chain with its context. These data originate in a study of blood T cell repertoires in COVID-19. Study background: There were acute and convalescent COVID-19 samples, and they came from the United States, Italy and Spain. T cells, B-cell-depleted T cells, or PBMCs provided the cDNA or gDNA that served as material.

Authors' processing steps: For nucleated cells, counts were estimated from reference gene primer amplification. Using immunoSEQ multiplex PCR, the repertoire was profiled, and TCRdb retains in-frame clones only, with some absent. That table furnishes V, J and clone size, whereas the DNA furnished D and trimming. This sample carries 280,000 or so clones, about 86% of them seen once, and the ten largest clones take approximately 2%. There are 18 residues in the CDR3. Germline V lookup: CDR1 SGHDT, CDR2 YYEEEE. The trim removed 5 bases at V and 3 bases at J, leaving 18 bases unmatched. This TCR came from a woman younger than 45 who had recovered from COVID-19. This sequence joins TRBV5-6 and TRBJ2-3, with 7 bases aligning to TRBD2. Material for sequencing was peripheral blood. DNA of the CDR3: TGTGCCAGCAGTAGGGACCATCGGGCTAGCGGAAAGACAGATACGCAGTATTTT. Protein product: CASSRDHRASGKTDTQYF.